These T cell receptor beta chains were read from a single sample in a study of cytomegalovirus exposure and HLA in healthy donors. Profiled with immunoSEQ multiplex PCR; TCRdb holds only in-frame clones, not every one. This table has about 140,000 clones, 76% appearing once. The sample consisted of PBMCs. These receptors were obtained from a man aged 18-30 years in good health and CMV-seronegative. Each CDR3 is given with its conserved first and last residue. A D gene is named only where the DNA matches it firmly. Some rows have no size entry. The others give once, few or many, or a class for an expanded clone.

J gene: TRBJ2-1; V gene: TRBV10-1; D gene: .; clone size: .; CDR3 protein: CASSYTEGEQFF; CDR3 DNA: TGCGCCAGCAGTTATACCGAGGGTGAGCAGTTCTTC
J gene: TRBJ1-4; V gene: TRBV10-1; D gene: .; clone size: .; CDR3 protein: CASSPNVGAANEKLFF; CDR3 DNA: TGCGCCAGCAGTCCCAACGTGGGGGCCGCTAATGAAAAACTGTTTTTT
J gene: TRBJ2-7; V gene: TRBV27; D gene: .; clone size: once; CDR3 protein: CASSLGQGGYEQYF; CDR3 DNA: TGTGCCAGCAGTTTAGGGCAGGGTGGCTACGAGCAGTACTTC
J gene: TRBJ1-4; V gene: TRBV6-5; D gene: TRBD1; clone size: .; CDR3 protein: CASSSGGVDEKLFF; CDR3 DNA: TGTGCCAGCAGCTCAGGGGGCGTTGATGAAAAACTGTTTTTT
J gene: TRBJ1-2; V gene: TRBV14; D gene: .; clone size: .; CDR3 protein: CASSQDAGGYTF; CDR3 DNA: TGTGCCAGCAGCCAAGACGCAGGAGGCTACACCTTC
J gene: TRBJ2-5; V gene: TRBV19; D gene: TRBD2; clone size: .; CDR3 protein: CASTTSGGLETQYF; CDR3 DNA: TGTGCCAGCACGACTAGCGGGGGACTGGAGACCCAGTACTTC
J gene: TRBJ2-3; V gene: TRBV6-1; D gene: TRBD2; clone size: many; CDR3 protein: CASSELAGGADTQYF; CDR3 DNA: TGTGCCAGCAGTGAGTTAGCGGGAGGCGCAGATACGCAGTATTTT
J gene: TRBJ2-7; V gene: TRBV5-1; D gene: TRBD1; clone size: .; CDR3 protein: CASSFSRQGASYEQYF; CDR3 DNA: TGCGCCAGCAGCTTCTCGAGACAGGGGGCCTCCTACGAGCAGTACTTC
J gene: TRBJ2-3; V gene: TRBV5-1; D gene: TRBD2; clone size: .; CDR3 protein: CASSLVRGGGSTDTQYF; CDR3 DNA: TGCGCCAGCAGCTTGGTCAGGGGCGGGGGGAGCACAGATACGCAGTATTTT
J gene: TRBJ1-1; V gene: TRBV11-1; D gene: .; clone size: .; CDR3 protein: CASSWAPNTEAFF; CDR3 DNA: TGTGCCAGCAGCTGGGCCCCGAACACTGAAGCTTTCTTT
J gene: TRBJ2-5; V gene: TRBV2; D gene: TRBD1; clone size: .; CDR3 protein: CASSSPTGALGTQYF; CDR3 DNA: TGTGCCAGCAGCTCACCCACAGGGGCTCTGGGGACCCAGTACTTC
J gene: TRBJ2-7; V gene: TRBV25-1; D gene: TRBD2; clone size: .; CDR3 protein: CASSEHLAGEVYEQYF; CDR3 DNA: TGTGCCAGCAGTGAACACCTAGCGGGAGAAGTCTACGAGCAGTACTTC